The 32 T cell receptor beta chains below were found in one sample sequenced in a study of control samples from healthy donors and cancer patients (dated by TCRdb to the early 2020s). Library method: the immunoSEQ multiplex PCR assay. TCRdb retrieved this table from immuneACCESS and kept in-frame rearrangements only. Not all clones are present; in checked studies, unresolved V genes account for under half, and no reason is known for the remainder. Across this sample there are roughly 30,000 clones, with approximately 90% seen only once. 1.5% to 2% of the sample is in the top ten clones. Sequencing input: PBMCs. These receptors came from a woman in her forties with lung cancer.

This chain uses TRBV10-3 with TRBJ2-2, with 8 bases aligning to TRBD2. Germline V gene data show CDR1 as ENHRY and CDR2 as SYGVKD. The CDR3 spans 14 residues. The V gene end was trimmed by 5 bases and the J gene end by 1 base; junction bases not matched to a gene: 0. CDR3 residues: CAISSGGNTGELFF. The CDR3 DNA is TGTGCCATCAGTAGCGGGGGGAACACCGGGGAGCTGTTTTTT.

This sequence joins TRBV30 and TRBJ2-5, with TRBD1 identical over 7 bases. V gave up 0 bases and J gave up 1 base; unmatched junction bases: 8. Germline V gives CDR1 GTSNPN, CDR2 SVGIG (reference sequence). The CDR3 totals 16 residues. The CDR3 is CAWSVFGGTVQETQYF. The CDR3 DNA sequence: TGTGCCTGGAGTGTATTTGGTGGGACAGTCCAAGAGACCCAGTACTTC.

The V gene is TRBV7-7, the J gene TRBJ2-3, with D unclear. V lost 0 bases, J lost 0 bases, and 7 bases lay in between. The CDR3 is 15 amino acids. Germline-derived CDR1 and CDR2 are SSHAT and FNYEAQ (reference sequence). The CDR3 reads CASSLAGGSTDTQYF. The CDR3 region has the DNA TGTGCCAGCAGCTTAGCAGGCGGAAGCACAGATACGCAGTATTTT.

The rearrangement links TRBV5-4 to TRBJ1-1; a weak D match, TRBD1 (5 bases). This CDR3 has 14 residues. V was shortened by 0 bases and J by 3 bases, with 9 bases between the two germline ends. Germline lookup yields CDR1 SGHNT and CDR2 YYREEE (reference sequence). The CDR3 sequence: CASSLGGDDTEAFF. CDR3 bases: TGTGCCAGCAGCTTGGGGGGGGACGACACTGAAGCTTTCTTT.

V gene TRBV9 combines with J gene TRBJ2-7; D gene unclear. CDR3 length: 13 amino acids. Between the trimmed V and J ends, which lost 0 bases and 0 bases, there was a span of 4 bases. Germline-derived CDR1 and CDR2 are SGDLS and YYNGEE. The CDR3 region is CASSVGGSYEQYF. The DNA of the CDR3 is TGTGCCAGCAGCGTAGGAGGCTCCTACGAGCAGTACTTC.

The chain has TRBV5-4 and TRBJ1-1; tentatively, D is TRBD1 (6 bases). Germline V lookup: CDR1 SGHNT, CDR2 YYREEE (reference sequence). Trimming pared 0 bases from V and 1 base from J, leaving 7 bases between. This CDR3 has 14 residues. CDR3 sequence (DNA): TGTGCCAGCAGCTTGGGGGGACAGAACACTGAAGCTTTCTTT. This sequence encodes CASSLGGQNTEAFF.

This rearrangement joins TRBV7-2 to TRBJ1-2, with a tentative D call TRBD1 (5 bases). Germline CDR1 SGHTA, CDR2 FQGNSA. The CDR3 spans 15 residues. V dropped 5 bases and J dropped 7 bases, with 20 bases sitting between them. CDR3 coding DNA: TGTGCCAGCAGCCCCGGTGGGTCAGGGTTTGGTGGCTACACCTTC. It encodes CASSPGGSGFGGYTF.

The chain's CDR3 is CASSSGRTEAFF. CDR3 DNA: TGTGCCAGCAGTTCCGGGCGGACTGAAGCTTTCTTT. The rearrangement links TRBV12-3 or TRBV12-4 to TRBJ1-1; the D is unclear. This CDR3 is built from 12 residues. Trimming left V 4 bases short and J 5 bases short, with 8 bases between.

V and J are TRBV18 and TRBJ2-7; the D gene is possibly TRBD1 (5 bases). The germline CDR1 and CDR2 sequences are KGHSH and LQKENI. Trimming left V 0 bases short and J 6 bases short, with 12 bases between. The length of the CDR3 is 14 residues. This CDR3 is CASSPPGRVGEQYF. CDR3 in DNA: TGTGCCAGCTCACCACCGGGCAGGGTGGGCGAGCAGTACTTC.

The V gene is TRBV5-1, the J gene TRBJ1-1, with a tentative D call TRBD1 (5 bases). Trimming took off 4 bases at V and 2 bases at J, with 15 bases between the two ends. The germline gives CDR1 SGHRS, CDR2 YFSETQ. This CDR3 has 15 amino acids. The CDR3 DNA reads as TGCGCCAGCAGCCCAACCGCGACAGTAAACACTGAAGCTTTCTTT. Protein: CASSPTATVNTEAFF. The full variable domain, in which reference TRBV5-1 and TRBJ1-1 provide the parts outside the CDR3, is KAGVTQTPRYLIKTRGQQVTLSCSPISGHRSVSWYQQTPGQGLQFLFEYFSETQRNKGNFPGRFSGRQFSNSRSEMNVSTLELGDSALYLCASSPTATVNTEAFFGQGTRLTVV.

This clone was counted a single time. The chain combines TRBV28 with TRBJ2-1; D is perhaps TRBD1 (7 bases). Germline V CDR1 and CDR2: MDHEN, SYDVKM. V was pared by 10 bases and J by 5 bases, with 15 bases between. CDR3 size: 13 residues. As DNA, the CDR3 is TGTGCCACGCGGGACAGCGAAGACAATGAGCAGTTCTTC. Its translation is CATRDSEDNEQFF.

This clone was detected only once. The chain is built from TRBV9 and TRBJ1-1; D remains unclear. The length of the CDR3 is 14 residues. CDR1 SGDLS and CDR2 YYNGEE come from the germline V gene. V lost 0 bases, J lost 0 bases, and 6 bases lay in between. The CDR3 nucleotides are TGTGCCAGCAGCGTAGCTAGTATGAACACTGAAGCTTTCTTT. As protein: CASSVASMNTEAFF. Full variable domain (missing parts from reference TRBV9 and TRBJ1-1): DSGVTQTPKHLITATGQRVTLRCSPRSGDLSVYWYQQSLDQGLQFLIQYYNGEERAKGNILERFSAQQFPDLHSELNLSSLELGDSALYFCASSVASMNTEAFFGQGTRLTVV.

The rearrangement joins TRBV11-2 to TRBJ2-3; either TRBD1 or TRBD2 may supply D (5 bases each). In germline, CDR1 is SGHAT, CDR2 FQNNGV. The CDR3 runs 16 residues. Trimming left V 1 base short and J 1 base short, with 12 bases between. The CDR3 DNA reads TGTGCCAGCAGCTTAGGAGGACGGGGCGGCACAGATACGCAGTATTTT. Translating it yields CASSLGGRGGTDTQYF.

This chain connects TRBV23-1 to TRBJ1-1, with a weak D call TRBD1 (5 bases). TRBV23-1 is identified as an open reading frame with a role that is uncertain. The CDR3 spans 15 residues. Trimming took off 7 bases at V and 2 bases at J, with 17 bases between the two ends. This CDR3 is CASIPEGLYNTEAFF. In DNA form, the CDR3 reads TGCGCCAGCATCCCCGAGGGACTCTACAACACTGAAGCTTTCTTT.

V usage is TRBV10-2 and J usage is TRBJ2-7, with D hard to call. From germline, CDR1 is WSHSY and CDR2 SAAADI. This CDR3 is 12 amino acids long. Trimming left V 3 bases short and J 6 bases short, with 9 bases between. The CDR3 DNA sequence: TGCGCCAGCAGTGAAGGGAACCGCGAGCAGTACTTC. Protein sequence: CASSEGNREQYF.

The V gene is TRBV6-1, the J gene TRBJ1-1; possible D gene TRBD1, 5 bases. Trimming pared 3 bases from V and 9 bases from J, leaving 11 bases between. The CDR3 contains 12 residues. Germline CDR1 reads MNHNS; CDR2 reads SASEGT. The CDR3 DNA reads TGTGCCAGCAGTGAGTCGACAGCCAAAGCTTTCTTT. Its protein product is CASSESTAKAFF.

The chain has TRBV27 and TRBJ2-1; D tentatively reads TRBD1 or TRBD2 (5 bases each). The CDR3 is 15 amino acids. V was cut by 5 bases and J by 0 bases, with 11 bases left in between. Germline CDR1 is MNHEY and CDR2 is SMNVEV (reference sequence). CDR3 in DNA: TGTGCCAGCAGTCCCCGGGGCAACTCCTACAATGAGCAGTTCTTC. Protein sequence: CASSPRGNSYNEQFF.

The chain recombines TRBV28 with TRBJ1-1; D perhaps matches TRBD1 (6 bases). CDR3 size: 14 residues. Germline assignment: CDR1 MDHEN and CDR2 SYDVKM. V lost 2 bases and J lost 1, with 8 bases in between. This chain's CDR3 is CASSLNRENTEAFF. For the CDR3, the DNA is TGTGCCAGCAGTTTAAACAGGGAGAACACTGAAGCTTTCTTT.

This sequence joins TRBV28 and TRBJ2-7; 10 bases line up with TRBD1. Germline V gives CDR1 MDHEN, CDR2 SYDVKM. V was clipped by 5 bases and J by 5 bases; unmatched bases: 12. This CDR3 spans 16 amino acids. The CDR3: CASSTQTGGRGNEQYF. In DNA, the CDR3 is TGTGCCAGCAGTACCCAGACAGGGGGCAGGGGTAACGAGCAGTACTTC.

The CDR3: CASSLGDFGFYEQYF. DNA for the CDR3: TGTGCCAGCAGCTTAGGGGACTTCGGTTTCTACGAGCAGTACTTC. This sequence joins TRBV11-2 and TRBJ2-7, with D perhaps matching TRBD2 (6 bases). The CDR3 is 15 amino acids. Trimming took off 1 base at V and 3 bases at J, with 13 bases between the two ends. Germline V gene sequence: CDR1 SGHAT, CDR2 FQNNGV.

This chain connects TRBV4-3 to TRBJ1-1; no reliable D call. The ends were cut back, 0 bases at V and 7 bases at J, with 12 bases in the middle. CDR3 length: 14 amino acids. Looked up from germline, CDR1 is LGHNA and CDR2 is YSLEER. The CDR3 spells CASSQDRISLEAFF. As DNA, the CDR3 is TGCGCCAGCAGCCAAGATCGCATTTCACTTGAAGCTTTCTTT.

There are a few counts of this clone. The chain recombines TRBV19 with TRBJ1-5; D may be TRBD1 (6 bases). The CDR3 contains 14 residues. The germline V gene has CDR1 LNHDA and CDR2 SQIVND (reference sequence). V lost 3 bases to trimming and J lost 7 bases, with 13 bases between them. CDR3 nucleotides: TGTGCCAGTAGTATTGCAGGGGAGCGACAGCCCCAGCATTTT. This encodes CASSIAGERQPQHF.

With respect to this clone: The sample holds other DNA sequences that translate to the same CDR3. The V gene is TRBV5-1, the J gene TRBJ2-5; 11 bases agree with TRBD2. Trimming cost V 8 bases and J 2 bases; bases outside gene matches: 11. The CDR3 length is 16 residues. Germline CDR1 reads SGHRS; CDR2 reads YFSETQ. CDR3 sequence: CASSAGLAGKQETQYF. In DNA form, the CDR3 reads TGCGCCAGTAGCGCAGGACTAGCGGGTAAACAAGAGACCCAGTACTTC.

The V and J genes are TRBV9 and TRBJ1-3; D is ambiguous. Per the germline V gene, CDR1 is SGDLS and CDR2 is YYNGEE. This CDR3 is built from 14 residues. The V gene lost 0 bases and the J gene lost 0 bases, with 4 bases spanning the gap. CDR3 coding DNA: TGTGCCAGCAGCGTAGATCCCTCTGGAAACACCATATATTTT. The encoded protein is CASSVDPSGNTIYF.

The V call is TRBV4-3, the J call TRBJ1-3; D unresolved. The CDR3 covers 16 residues. Germline values: CDR1 LGHNA, CDR2 YSLEER. V was shortened by 6 bases and J by 3 bases, with 18 bases between the two germline ends. The CDR3 DNA reads TGCGCCAGCAGTCGCTCCCCCCAAGGGAGTGGAAACACCATATATTTT. This translates into CASSRSPQGSGNTIYF.

The chain is built from TRBV5-4 and TRBJ2-7; D may be TRBD1 (6 bases). V shed 2 bases and J shed 6 bases, with 12 bases lying between them. The CDR3 is 13 residues long. CDR1 is SGHNT, CDR2 YYREEE, per germline (reference sequence). The CDR3 region has the DNA TGTGCCAGCAGCTTAGGGGGAATGAGCGAGCAGTACTTC. Amino acids: CASSLGGMSEQYF.

The rearrangement joins TRBV7-6 to TRBJ2-1, with unresolved D. Germline CDR1 and CDR2: SGHVS and FNYEAQ. Trimming left V 4 bases short and J 6 bases short, with 19 bases between. The CDR3 sequence is 16 residues long. The CDR3: CASSSLRHPKSNEQFF. The CDR3 coding sequence is TGTGCCAGCAGCTCCCTACGGCATCCGAAGAGCAATGAGCAGTTCTTC.

The chain combines TRBV2 with TRBJ1-2; D not resolved. CDR3 size: 17 residues. The germline V and J ends were trimmed by 0 bases and 0 bases, with 14 bases remaining between them. Germline V gene data show CDR1 as SNHLY and CDR2 as FYNNEI. This CDR3 is CASSEAFGETTNYGYTF. The CDR3 DNA reads TGTGCCAGCAGTGAAGCGTTCGGGGAAACCACTAACTATGGCTACACCTTC.

This chain joins TRBV19 and TRBJ1-2; 7 bases align to TRBD1. Trimming removed 3 bases from V and 6 bases from J; junction bases left unmatched: 4. Germline CDR1 is LNHDA and CDR2 is SQIVND (reference sequence). The CDR3 runs 13 residues. The CDR3 reads CASSINRGDGYTF. CDR3 in DNA: TGTGCCAGTAGTATTAACAGGGGCGATGGCTACACCTTC.

The chain couples TRBV19 to TRBJ1-6; D is unresolved. The germline V gene encodes CDR1 LNHDA and CDR2 SQIVND (reference sequence). The V gene lost 3 bases and the J gene lost 8 bases, with 5 bases spanning the gap. This CDR3 region has 12 residues. CDR3 DNA sequence: TGTGCCAGTAGTATTGAGGATTCACCCCTCCACTTT. Protein sequence: CASSIEDSPLHF.

As for this clone: Other DNA variants within this sample encode the same CDR3. This chain links TRBV19 with TRBJ1-1; D might be TRBD1 (6 bases). Per the germline V gene, CDR1 is LNHDA and CDR2 is SQIVND (reference sequence). CDR3 length: 15 residues. V was shortened by 4 bases and J by 1 base, with 13 bases between the two germline ends. DNA for the CDR3: TGTGCCAGTAGTACACCAGGACAGAAGAACACTGAAGCTTTCTTT. It is translated as CASSTPGQKNTEAFF.

V gene TRBV19 combines with J gene TRBJ1-1; D may be TRBD1 (5 bases). Trimming took 1 base from V and 0 from J, leaving 12 bases between them. The CDR3 spans 16 residues. Looked up from germline, CDR1 is LNHDA and CDR2 is SQIVND (reference sequence). CDR3 region: CASSIGGRNMNTEAFF. The CDR3 DNA reads TGTGCCAGTAGTATAGGGGGACGGAACATGAACACTGAAGCTTTCTTT.